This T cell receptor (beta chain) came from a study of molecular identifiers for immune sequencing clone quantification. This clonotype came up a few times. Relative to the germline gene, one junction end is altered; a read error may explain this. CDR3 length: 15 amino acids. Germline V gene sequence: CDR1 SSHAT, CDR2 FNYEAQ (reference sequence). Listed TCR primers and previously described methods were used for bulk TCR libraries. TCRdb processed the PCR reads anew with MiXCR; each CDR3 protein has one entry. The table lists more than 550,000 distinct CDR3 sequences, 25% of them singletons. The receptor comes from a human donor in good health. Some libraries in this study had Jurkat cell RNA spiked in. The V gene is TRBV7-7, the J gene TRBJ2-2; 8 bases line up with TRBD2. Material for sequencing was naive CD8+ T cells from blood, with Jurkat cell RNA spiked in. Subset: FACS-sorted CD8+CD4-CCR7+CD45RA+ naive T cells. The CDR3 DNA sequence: TGTGCTAGCAGCCGGGGACTAGAAAACACCGGGGAGCTGTTTTTT. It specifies CASSRGLENTGELFF.